This TCR beta chain was identified in a study of T-cell reconstitution after alpha-beta-depleted transplantation in children. General study points: The main origin of T-cell counts and diversity one year after transplant was newly produced T cells.

Using unique molecular identifiers, the investigators prepared the TCRbeta library. TCRdb fed the PCR reads into MiXCR, producing one record per CDR3 protein. The sample comprises about 540,000 distinct CDR3 sequences, roughly a quarter of which are singletons, and 36% rests with the top ten. Points on this clonotype: What it recognizes is unknown.

V was pared by 3 bases and J by 6 bases, with 6 bases of the junction left unmatched. The germline V gene encodes CDR1 KGHDR and CDR2 SFDVKD. The CDR3 extends over 16 amino acids. The sample in question was PBMCs, obtained before TCRalphabeta/CD19-depleted stem cell transplant. This chain uses TRBV24-1 with TRBJ2-3, with 12 nucleotides matching TRBD1. The TCR sequence derives from a boy less than two years old with Wiskott-Aldrich syndrome, due to receive a stem cell transplant. CDR3 in amino acids: CATSDPGTGGPDTQYF. CDR3 sequence (DNA): TGTGCCACCAGTGATCCGGGGACAGGGGGCCCGGATACGCAGTATTTT.